This TCR beta chain was observed in a study of cytomegalovirus exposure and HLA in healthy donors. Regarding this clone: Its matching antigen is unknown.

Germline V gene lookup returns CDR1 SGHTA and CDR2 FQGNSA. The CDR3 spans 13 residues. V lost 5 bases, J lost 5 bases, and 12 bases lay in between. Findings and caveats of the study: The classifier reportedly diagnosed cytomegalovirus status with high sensitivity and specificity. In vitro experiments confirmed that a few CMV-associated chains were specific for CMV antigens. TCR beta sequences reportedly predicted most subjects' HLA-A and HLA-B alleles accurately. Among CMV-associated TCR beta chains, most appeared HLA-restricted in a later analysis.

Researchers ran the PCR with 60 Vbeta and 13 Jbeta primers. Profiling relied on immunoSEQ multiplex PCR, and the TCRdb table lists in-frame clones only, not all of them. The sample yields about 160,000 clones, 70% to 85% seen once. Sequencing input: PBMCs. This clonotype was obtained from a young man in good health and CMV-seropositive. This chain links TRBV7-2 with TRBJ2-5; D might be TRBD1 (6 bases). The CDR3 region has the DNA TGTGCCAGCAGCCCGGACCAGGGGGAGACCCAGTACTTC. Translated, it gives CASSPDQGETQYF.